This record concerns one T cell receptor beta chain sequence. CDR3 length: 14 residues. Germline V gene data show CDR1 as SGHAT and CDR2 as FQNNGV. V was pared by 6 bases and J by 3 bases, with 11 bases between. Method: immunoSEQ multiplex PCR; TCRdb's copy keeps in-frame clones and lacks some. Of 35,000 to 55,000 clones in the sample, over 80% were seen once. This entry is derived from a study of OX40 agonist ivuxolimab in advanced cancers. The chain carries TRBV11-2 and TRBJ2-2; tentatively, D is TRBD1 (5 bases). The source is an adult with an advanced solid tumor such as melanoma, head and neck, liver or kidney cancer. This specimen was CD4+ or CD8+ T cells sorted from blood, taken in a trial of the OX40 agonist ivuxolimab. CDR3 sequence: CASSPPRDTGELFF. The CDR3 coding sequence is TGTGCCAGCAGTCCGCCCAGGGACACCGGGGAGCTGTTTTTT.